The 8 T cell receptor beta chains reported below all come from one sample, sequenced in a study of a mutant IDH1 vaccine in newly diagnosed glioma. The time point was: week 11, during vaccination. Vaccination used 300 ug of mutant IDH1 20-mer peptide per dose, with topical imiquimod. TCRdb's table, derived via immunoSEQ multiplex PCR, lists solely in-frame clones and lacks some. The sample lists roughly 120,000 clones, around 77% occurring once. No antigen has been identified for these receptors. The sequencing here drew on PBMCs, taken from a glioma patient whose treatment included an IDH1 peptide vaccine. The source is a man between 35 and 55 years old with glioma.

This CDR3 is CASSSGTGGTDTQYF. CDR3 nucleotides: TGTGCCAGCAGCTCCGGGACAGGGGGAACAGATACGCAGTATTTT. The chain couples TRBV11-3 to TRBJ2-3; 11 bases are shared with TRBD1. V lost 4 bases, J lost 3 bases, and 3 bases stayed unmatched. This CDR3 contains 15 residues. The germline V gene has CDR1 SGHNT and CDR2 YENEEA.

This sequence joins TRBV5-1 and TRBJ2-5; D uncertain. V lost 1 base, J lost 5 bases, and 15 bases lay in between. Germline V gene sequence: CDR1 SGHRS, CDR2 YFSETQ. This CDR3 comprises 15 residues. CDR3 amino acids: CASSLRSALGETQYF. The CDR3 bases are TGCGCCAGCAGCTTGAGGTCTGCCCTTGGGGAGACCCAGTACTTC.

CDR3 nucleotides: TGTGCCAGCAACCGTCAGATTAATGAAAAACTGTTTTTT. This encodes CASNRQINEKLFF. This chain uses TRBV28 with TRBJ1-4; no reliable D call. This CDR3 region has 13 residues. Germline loops: CDR1 MDHEN, CDR2 SYDVKM. Trimming took off 7 bases at V and 4 bases at J, with 10 bases between the two ends.

CDR3 DNA sequence: TGTGCCAGCTCACCTCAACAGGGCAACTATGGCTACACCTTC. This sequence encodes CASSPQQGNYGYTF. The chain links TRBV18 to TRBJ1-2, with a possible D match to TRBD1 (6 bases). Germline assignment: CDR1 KGHSH and CDR2 LQKENI. Between the trimmed V and J ends, which lost 3 bases and 2 bases, there was a span of 10 bases. This CDR3 has 14 amino acids.

CDR3 sequence: CASTKGGTDGYTF. The CDR3 DNA follows: TGTGCCAGCACCAAAGGGGGGACAGATGGCTACACCTTC. The rearrangement links TRBV28 to TRBJ1-2; TRBD1 agrees at 7 bases. CDR1 MDHEN and CDR2 SYDVKM come from the germline V gene. With 7 bases clipped from V and 6 bases from J, the junction kept 8 bases outside the gene matches. This CDR3 has 13 residues.

The genes are TRBV27 and TRBJ2-1; 10 nucleotides match TRBD2. Trimming took 1 base from V and 8 from J; bases not matched to a gene: 8. Germline V gives CDR1 MNHEY, CDR2 SMNVEV (reference sequence). CDR3 length: 16 residues. CDR3 in amino acids: CASSLFEASGGDEQFF. CDR3 nucleotides: TGTGCCAGCAGTTTATTTGAGGCTAGCGGGGGCGATGAGCAGTTCTTC.

This clone turned up a few times. The gene calls are TRBV28 and TRBJ1-2; D remains unclear. The CDR3 totals 11 residues. Germline loops: CDR1 MDHEN, CDR2 SYDVKM. V was trimmed by 2 bases and J by 6 bases, leaving 4 bases between them. CDR3 in amino acids: CASSLADGYTF. CDR3 nucleotide sequence: TGTGCCAGCAGTTTAGCGGATGGCTACACCTTC.

This chain joins TRBV19 and TRBJ2-3; D remains unclear. V was cut by 1 base and J by 5 bases, with 10 bases left in between. Germline CDR1 is LNHDA and CDR2 is SQIVND (reference sequence). This CDR3 is built from 14 residues. As DNA, the CDR3 is TGTGCCAGTAGTATAGGACGTGAAAGAGATACGCAGTATTTT. Translation gives CASSIGRERDTQYF.